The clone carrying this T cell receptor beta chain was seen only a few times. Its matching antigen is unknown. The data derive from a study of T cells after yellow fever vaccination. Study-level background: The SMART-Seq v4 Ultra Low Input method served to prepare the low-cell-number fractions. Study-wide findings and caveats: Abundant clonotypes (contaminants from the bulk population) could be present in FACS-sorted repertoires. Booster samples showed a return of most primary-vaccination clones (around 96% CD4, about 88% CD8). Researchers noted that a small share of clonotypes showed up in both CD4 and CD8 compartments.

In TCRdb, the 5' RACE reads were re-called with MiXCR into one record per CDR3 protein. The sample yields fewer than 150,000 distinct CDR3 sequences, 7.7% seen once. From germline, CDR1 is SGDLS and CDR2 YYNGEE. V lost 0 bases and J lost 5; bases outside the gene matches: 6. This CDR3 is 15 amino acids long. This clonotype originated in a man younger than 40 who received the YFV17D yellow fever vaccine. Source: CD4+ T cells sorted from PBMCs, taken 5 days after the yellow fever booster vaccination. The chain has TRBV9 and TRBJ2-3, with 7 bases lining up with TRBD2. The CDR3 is CASSVVGTKVDTQYF. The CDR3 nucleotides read TGTGCCAGCAGCGTAGTGGGGACTAAGGTAGATACGCAGTATTTT. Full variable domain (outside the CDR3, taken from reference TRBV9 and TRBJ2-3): DSGVTQTPKHLITATGQRVTLRCSPRSGDLSVYWYQQSLDQGLQFLIQYYNGEERAKGNILERFSAQQFPDLHSELNLSSLELGDSALYFCASSVVGTKVDTQYFGPGTRLTVL.